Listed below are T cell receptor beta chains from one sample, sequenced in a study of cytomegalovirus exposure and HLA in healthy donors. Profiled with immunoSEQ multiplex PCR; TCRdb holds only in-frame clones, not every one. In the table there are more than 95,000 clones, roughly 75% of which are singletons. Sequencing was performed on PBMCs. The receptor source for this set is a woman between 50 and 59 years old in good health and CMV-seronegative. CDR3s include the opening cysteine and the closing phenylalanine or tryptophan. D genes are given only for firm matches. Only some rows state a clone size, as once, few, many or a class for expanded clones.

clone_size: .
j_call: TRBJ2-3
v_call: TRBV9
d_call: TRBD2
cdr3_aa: CASSGLAGTDTQYF
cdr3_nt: TGTGCCAGCAGCGGACTAGCGGGCACAGATACGCAGTATTTT

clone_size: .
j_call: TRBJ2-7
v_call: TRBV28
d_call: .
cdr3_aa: CASSPVNQVYEQYF
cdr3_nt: TGTGCCAGCAGCCCGGTGAATCAGGTGTACGAGCAGTACTTC

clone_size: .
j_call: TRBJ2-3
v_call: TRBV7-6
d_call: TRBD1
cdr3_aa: CASTMGQGLMDTQYF
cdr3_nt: TGTGCCAGCACCATGGGACAGGGCCTAATGGATACGCAGTATTTT

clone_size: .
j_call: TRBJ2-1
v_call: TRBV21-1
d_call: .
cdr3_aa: CASSKGGDTGTGDSYNEQFF
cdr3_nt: TGTGCCAGCAGCAAAGGGGGGGATACCGGGACAGGGGACTCCTACAATGAGCAGTTCTTC

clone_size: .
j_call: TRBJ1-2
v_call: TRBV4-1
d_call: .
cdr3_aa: CASSPTTVSGYTF
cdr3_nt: TGCGCCAGCAGCCCGACCACAGTAAGTGGCTACACCTTC

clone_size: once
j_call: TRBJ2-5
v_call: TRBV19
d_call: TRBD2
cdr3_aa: CASSPRGLGGETQYF
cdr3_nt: TGTGCCAGTAGCCCCCGCGGACTAGGAGGCGAGACCCAGTACTTC

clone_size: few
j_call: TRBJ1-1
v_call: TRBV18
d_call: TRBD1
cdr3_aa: CASSPDRVQNTEAFF
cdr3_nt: TGTGCCAGCTCACCCGACAGGGTCCAGAACACTGAAGCTTTCTTT

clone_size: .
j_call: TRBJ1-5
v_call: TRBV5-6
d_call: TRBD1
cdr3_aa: CASRQGWGPQHF
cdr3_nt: TGTGCCAGCAGACAGGGGTGGGGGCCCCAGCATTTT

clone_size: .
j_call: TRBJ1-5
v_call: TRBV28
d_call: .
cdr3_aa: CASSLGAYSNQPQHF
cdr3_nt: TGTGCCAGCAGTTTAGGAGCTTATAGCAATCAGCCCCAGCATTTT

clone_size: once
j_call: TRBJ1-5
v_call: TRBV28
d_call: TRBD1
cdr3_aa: CASSVPIRGLSQPQHF
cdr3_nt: TGTGCCAGCAGTGTGCCTATCAGGGGGCTAAGCCAGCCCCAGCATTTT

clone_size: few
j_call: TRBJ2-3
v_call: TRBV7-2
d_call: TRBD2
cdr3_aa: CASSERTSGSPIPNTQYF
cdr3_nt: TGTGCCAGCAGCGAGAGGACTAGCGGGAGCCCAATACCCAATACGCAGTATTTT

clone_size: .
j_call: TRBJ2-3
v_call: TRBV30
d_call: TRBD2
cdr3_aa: CAWSKGTSTTDTQYF
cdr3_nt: TGTGCCTGGAGTAAGGGGACTAGCACGACGGATACGCAGTATTTT

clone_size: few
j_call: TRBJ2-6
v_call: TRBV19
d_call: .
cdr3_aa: CASSRIPGVGANVLTF
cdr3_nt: TGTGCCAGTAGTAGAATCCCAGGGGTTGGGGCCAACGTCCTGACTTTC

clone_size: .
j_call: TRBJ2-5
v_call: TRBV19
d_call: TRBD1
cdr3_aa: CASSIGTGVGQETQYF
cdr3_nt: TGTGCCAGTAGTATAGGGACAGGGGTGGGGCAAGAGACCCAGTACTTC

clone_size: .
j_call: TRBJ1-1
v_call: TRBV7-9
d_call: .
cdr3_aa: CASTRESMNTEAFF
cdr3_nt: TGTGCCAGCACTCGAGAGTCTATGAACACTGAAGCTTTCTTT

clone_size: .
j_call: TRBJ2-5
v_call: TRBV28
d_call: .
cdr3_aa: CASSHKRGLETQYF
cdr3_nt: TGTGCCAGCAGTCACAAGCGAGGCTTGGAGACCCAGTACTTC

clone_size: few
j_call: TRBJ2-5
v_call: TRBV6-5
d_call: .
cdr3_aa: CASSYRGGETQYF
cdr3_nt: TGTGCCAGCAGTTACCGTGGAGGGGAGACCCAGTACTTC

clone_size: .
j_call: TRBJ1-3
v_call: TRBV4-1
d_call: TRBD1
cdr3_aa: CASSQGLTRGLGNTIYF
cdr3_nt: TGCGCCAGCAGCCAGGGCCTAACGAGGGGGCTTGGAAACACCATATATTTT

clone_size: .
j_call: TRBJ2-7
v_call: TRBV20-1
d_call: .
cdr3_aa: CSAQELPQYF
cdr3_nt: TGCAGTGCTCAAGAGTTACCGCAGTACTTC

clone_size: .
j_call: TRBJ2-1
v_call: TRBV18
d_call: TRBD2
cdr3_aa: CASLAGSSSYNEQFF
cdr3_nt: TGTGCCAGCTTAGCGGGAAGCAGCTCCTACAATGAGCAGTTCTTC

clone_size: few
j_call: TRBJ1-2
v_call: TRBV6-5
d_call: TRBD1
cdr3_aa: CASGISGGFDGYTF
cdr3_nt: TGTGCCAGCGGGATTTCAGGGGGTTTTGATGGCTACACCTTC

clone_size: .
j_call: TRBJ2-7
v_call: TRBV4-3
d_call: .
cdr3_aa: CASSQSRGLTSEQYF
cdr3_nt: TGCGCCAGCAGCCAATCCCGGGGGTTAACTAGCGAGCAGTACTTC

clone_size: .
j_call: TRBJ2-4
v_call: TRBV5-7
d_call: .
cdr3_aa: CASSLGGRLLAKNIQYF
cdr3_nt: TGTGCCAGCAGCTTGGGGGGGCGCCTTCTAGCCAAAAACATTCAGTACTTC

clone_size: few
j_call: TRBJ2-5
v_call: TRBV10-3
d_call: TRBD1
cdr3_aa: CAIRGDRGDQETQYF
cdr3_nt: TGTGCCATCAGAGGGGACAGGGGGGACCAAGAGACCCAGTACTTC

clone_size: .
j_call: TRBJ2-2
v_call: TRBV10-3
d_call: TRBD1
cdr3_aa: CAIRGTGTENTGELFF
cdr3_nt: TGTGCCATCAGGGGAACAGGGACAGAGAACACCGGGGAGCTGTTTTTT

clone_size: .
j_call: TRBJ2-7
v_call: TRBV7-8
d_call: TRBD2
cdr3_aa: CASSFTSAYEQYF
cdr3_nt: TGTGCCAGCAGCTTTACTAGCGCTTACGAGCAGTACTTC

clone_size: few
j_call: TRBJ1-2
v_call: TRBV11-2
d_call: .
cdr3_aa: CASSLLWGRSSYGYTF
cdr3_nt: TGTGCCAGCAGCTTACTTTGGGGCAGATCGTCCTATGGCTACACCTTC

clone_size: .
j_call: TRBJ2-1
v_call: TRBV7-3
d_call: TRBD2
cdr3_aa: CASSLKAHGERETNEQFF
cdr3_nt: TGTGCCAGCAGCTTAAAAGCCCACGGTGAGCGGGAGACGAATGAGCAGTTCTTC

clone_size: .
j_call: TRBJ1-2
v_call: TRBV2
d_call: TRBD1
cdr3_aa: CASHPDREGRGYTF
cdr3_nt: TGTGCCAGTCACCCGGACAGGGAGGGGCGAGGCTACACCTTC

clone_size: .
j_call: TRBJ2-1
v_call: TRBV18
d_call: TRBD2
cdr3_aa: CASSPRLAGVGDEQFF
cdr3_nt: TGTGCCAGCTCACCTAGACTAGCGGGAGTCGGGGATGAGCAGTTCTTC

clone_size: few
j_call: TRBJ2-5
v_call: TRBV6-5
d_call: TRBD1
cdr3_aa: CASKKDRVFETQYF
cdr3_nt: TGTGCCAGCAAAAAGGACAGGGTGTTCGAGACCCAGTACTTC

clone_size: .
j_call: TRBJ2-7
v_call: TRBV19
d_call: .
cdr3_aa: CASSQQGPPYEQYF
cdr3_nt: TGTGCCAGTAGCCAACAGGGACCCCCCTACGAGCAGTACTTC

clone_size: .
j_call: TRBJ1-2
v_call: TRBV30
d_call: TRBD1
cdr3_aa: CAWAETGAYGYTF
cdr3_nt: TGTGCCTGGGCAGAGACAGGGGCCTATGGCTACACCTTC

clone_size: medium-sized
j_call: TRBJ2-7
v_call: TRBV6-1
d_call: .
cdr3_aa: CASSVQGWGQVF
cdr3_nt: TGTGCCAGCAGTGTACAGGGTTGGGGGCAAGTCTTC

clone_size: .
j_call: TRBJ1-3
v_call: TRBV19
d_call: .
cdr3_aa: CGTAGNTIYF
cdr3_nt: TGTGGGACAGCTGGAAACACCATATATTTT

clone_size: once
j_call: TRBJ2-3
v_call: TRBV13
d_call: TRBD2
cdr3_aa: CASSLRTSGNHNTQYF
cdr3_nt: TGTGCCAGCAGCTTAAGGACTAGCGGGAATCATAATACGCAGTATTTT

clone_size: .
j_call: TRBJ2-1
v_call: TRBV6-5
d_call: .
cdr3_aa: CASNYRGREFF
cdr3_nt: TGTGCCAGCAACTACCGGGGAAGGGAGTTCTTC

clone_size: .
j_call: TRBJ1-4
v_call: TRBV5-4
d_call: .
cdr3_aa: CASSLLPAEKLFF
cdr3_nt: TGTGCCAGCAGCTTACTGCCCGCTGAAAAACTGTTTTTT

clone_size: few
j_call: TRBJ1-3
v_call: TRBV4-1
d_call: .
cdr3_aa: CASSQPDRSRDTIYF
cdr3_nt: TGCGCCAGCAGCCAACCGGACAGAAGTAGGGACACCATATATTTT

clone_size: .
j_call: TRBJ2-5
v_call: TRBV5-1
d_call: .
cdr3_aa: CASSSPPAGKRETQYF
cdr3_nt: TGCGCCAGCAGCTCGCCCCCAGCCGGGAAGAGGGAGACCCAGTACTTC

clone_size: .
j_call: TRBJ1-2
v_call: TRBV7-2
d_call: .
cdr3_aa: CASSPWRDGYTF
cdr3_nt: TGTGCCAGCAGCCCCTGGAGGGATGGCTACACCTTC

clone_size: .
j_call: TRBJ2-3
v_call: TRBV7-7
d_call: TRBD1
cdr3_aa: CASSLQPGGKDTQYF
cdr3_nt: TGTGCCAGCAGCTTACAGCCAGGGGGAAAGGATACGCAGTATTTT

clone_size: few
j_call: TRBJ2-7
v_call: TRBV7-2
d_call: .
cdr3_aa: CASRSQGEQYF
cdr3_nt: TGTGCCAGCAGATCTCAGGGCGAGCAGTACTTC

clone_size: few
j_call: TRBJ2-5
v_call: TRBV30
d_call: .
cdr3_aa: CAWSTGETQYF
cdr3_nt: TGTGCCTGGAGTACGGGGGAGACCCAGTACTTC

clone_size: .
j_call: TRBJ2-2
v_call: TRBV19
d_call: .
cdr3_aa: CASSTVQGSSTGELFF
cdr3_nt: TGTGCCAGTAGTACGGTACAGGGTTCGAGCACCGGGGAGCTGTTTTTT

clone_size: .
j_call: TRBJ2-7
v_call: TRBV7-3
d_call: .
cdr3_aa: CASSSQPGSEQYF
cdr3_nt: TGTGCCAGCAGCTCCCAGCCGGGTTCCGAGCAGTACTTC

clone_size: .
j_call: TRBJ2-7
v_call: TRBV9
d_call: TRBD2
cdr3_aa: CASQREGESYEQYF
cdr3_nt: TGTGCCAGTCAGCGGGAGGGGGAATCCTACGAGCAGTACTTC

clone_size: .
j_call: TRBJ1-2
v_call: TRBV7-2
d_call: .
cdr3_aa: CASSLDLYGYTF
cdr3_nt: TGTGCCAGCAGCTTAGATTTATATGGCTACACCTTC

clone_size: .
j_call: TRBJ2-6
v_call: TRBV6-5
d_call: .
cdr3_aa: CASSRQSSGANVLTF
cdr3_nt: TGTGCCAGCAGTCGACAGAGCTCTGGGGCCAACGTCCTGACTTTC

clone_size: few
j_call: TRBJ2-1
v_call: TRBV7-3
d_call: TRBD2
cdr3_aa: CASSLHGAGAYNEQFF
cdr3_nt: TGTGCCAGCAGCTTACACGGCGCGGGAGCCTACAATGAGCAGTTCTTC

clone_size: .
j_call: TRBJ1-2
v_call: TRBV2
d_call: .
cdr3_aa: CASSDSGDLNYGYTF
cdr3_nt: TGTGCCAGCAGCGACTCGGGGGATCTTAACTATGGCTACACCTTC

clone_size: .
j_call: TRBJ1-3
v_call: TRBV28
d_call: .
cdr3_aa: CASSVDRIPGNTIYF
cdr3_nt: TGTGCCAGCAGTGTCGACAGGATTCCTGGAAACACCATATATTTT

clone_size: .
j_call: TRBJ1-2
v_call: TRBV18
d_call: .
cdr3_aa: CASSPLDRGGYTF
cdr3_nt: TGTGCCAGCTCACCTCTGGACCGGGGTGGCTACACCTTC

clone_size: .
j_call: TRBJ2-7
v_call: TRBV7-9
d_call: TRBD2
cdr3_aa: CASSLLGGRASYEQYF
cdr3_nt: TGTGCCAGCAGCTTACTAGGCGGGAGGGCCTCCTACGAGCAGTACTTC

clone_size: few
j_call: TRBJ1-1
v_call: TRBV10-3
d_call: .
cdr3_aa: CAISESGDGTEAFF
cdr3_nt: TGTGCCATCAGTGAGTCAGGGGATGGCACTGAAGCTTTCTTT

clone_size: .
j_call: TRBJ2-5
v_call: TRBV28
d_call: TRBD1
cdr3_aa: CASSIRDSTETQYF
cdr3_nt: TGTGCCAGCAGTATCAGGGACAGCACGGAGACCCAGTACTTC

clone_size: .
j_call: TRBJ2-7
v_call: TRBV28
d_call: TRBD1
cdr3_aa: CATGTVFEQYF
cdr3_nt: TGTGCCACCGGGACAGTGTTCGAGCAGTACTTC

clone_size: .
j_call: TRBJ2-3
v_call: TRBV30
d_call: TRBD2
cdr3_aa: CASSRSLAGGPDTDTQCF
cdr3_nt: TGTGCCTCCTCGCGGTCTTTAGCGGGAGGGCCGGACACAGATACGCAGTGTTTT

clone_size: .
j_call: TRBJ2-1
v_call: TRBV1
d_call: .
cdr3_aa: CTSSQVSPLAGYNEQFF
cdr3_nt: TGCACCAGCAGCCAAGTGAGTCCTCTAGCGGGGTACAATGAGCAGTTCTTC

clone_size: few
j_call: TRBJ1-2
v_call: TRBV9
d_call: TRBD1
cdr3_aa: CASTGGITNYGYTF
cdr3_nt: TGTGCCAGCACAGGGGGGATCACTAACTATGGCTACACCTTC